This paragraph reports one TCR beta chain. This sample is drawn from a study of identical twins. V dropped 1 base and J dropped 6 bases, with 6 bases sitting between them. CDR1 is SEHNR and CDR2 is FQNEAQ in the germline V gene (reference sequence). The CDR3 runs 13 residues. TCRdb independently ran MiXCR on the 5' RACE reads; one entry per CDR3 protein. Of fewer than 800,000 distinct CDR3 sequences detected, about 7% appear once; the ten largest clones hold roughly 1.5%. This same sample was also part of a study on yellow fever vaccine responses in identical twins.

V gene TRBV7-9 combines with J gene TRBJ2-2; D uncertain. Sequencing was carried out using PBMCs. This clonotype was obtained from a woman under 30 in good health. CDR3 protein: CASSLDFPGELFF. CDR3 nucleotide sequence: TGTGCCAGCAGCTTAGATTTTCCCGGGGAGCTGTTTTTT.